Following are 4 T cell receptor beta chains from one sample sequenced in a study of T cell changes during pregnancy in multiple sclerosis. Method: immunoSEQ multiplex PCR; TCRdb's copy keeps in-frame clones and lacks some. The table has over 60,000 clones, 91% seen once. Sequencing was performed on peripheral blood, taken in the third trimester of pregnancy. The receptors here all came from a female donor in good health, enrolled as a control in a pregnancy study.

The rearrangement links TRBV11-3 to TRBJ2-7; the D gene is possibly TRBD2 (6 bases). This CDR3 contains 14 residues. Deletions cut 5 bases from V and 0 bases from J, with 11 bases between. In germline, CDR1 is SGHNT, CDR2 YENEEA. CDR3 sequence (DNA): TGTGCCAGCAGCCCCGCCGGGAGCTCCTACGAGCAGTACTTC. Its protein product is CASSPAGSSYEQYF.

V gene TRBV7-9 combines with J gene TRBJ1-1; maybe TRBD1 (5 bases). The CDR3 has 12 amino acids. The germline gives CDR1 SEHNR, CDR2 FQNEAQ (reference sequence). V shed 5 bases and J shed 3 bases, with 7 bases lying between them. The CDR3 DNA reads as TGTGCCAGCAGCCGGGGGTACACTGAAGCTTTCTTT. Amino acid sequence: CASSRGYTEAFF.

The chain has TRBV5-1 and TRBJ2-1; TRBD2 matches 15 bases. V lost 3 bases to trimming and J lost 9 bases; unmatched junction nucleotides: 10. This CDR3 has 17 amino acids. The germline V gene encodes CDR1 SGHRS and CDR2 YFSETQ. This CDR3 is CASSSAGLAGGLGEQFF. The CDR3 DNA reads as TGCGCCAGCAGCTCAGCGGGACTAGCGGGAGGACTGGGTGAGCAGTTCTTC.

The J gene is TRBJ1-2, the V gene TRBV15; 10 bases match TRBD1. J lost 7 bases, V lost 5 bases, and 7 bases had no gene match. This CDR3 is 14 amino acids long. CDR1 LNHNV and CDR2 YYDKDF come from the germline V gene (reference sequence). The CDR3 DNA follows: TGTGCCACCAGCTTCCGGACAGGGGGAGGTGGCTACACCTTC. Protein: CATSFRTGGGGYTF.